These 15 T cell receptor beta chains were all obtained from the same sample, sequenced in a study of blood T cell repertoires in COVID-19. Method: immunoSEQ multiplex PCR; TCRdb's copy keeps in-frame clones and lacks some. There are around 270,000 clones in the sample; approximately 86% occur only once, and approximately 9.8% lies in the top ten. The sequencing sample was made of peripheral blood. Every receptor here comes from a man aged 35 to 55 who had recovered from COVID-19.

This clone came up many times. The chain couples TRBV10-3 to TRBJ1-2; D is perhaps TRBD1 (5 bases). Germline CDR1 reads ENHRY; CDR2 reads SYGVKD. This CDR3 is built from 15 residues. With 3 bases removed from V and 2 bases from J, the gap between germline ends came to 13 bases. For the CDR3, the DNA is TGTGCCATCAGTGAAACCAGGGCGATCAACTATGGCTACACCTTC. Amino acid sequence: CAISETRAINYGYTF.

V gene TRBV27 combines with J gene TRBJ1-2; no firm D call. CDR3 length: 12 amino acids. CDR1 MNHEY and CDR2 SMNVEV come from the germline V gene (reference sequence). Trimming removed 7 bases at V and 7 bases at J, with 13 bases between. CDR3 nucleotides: TGTGCCAGCAAGGCAGGCTCGCGTGGCTACACCTTC. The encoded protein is CASKAGSRGYTF.

The CDR3 DNA follows: TGTGCCAGCACCTTCGCCTGGGGGCGCAATGAGCAGTTCTTC. Its translation is CASTFAWGRNEQFF. This chain connects TRBV27 to TRBJ2-1, with D perhaps matching TRBD1 (6 bases). The V and J ends lost 7 bases and 6 bases respectively, with 16 bases between them. Germline-derived CDR1 and CDR2 are MNHEY and SMNVEV (reference sequence). This CDR3 spans 14 amino acids.

CDR3 DNA: TGTGCCAGCACCGCTACTAGCGGGTACACCGGGGAGCTGTTTTTT. Its translation: CASTATSGYTGELFF. The rearrangement uses TRBV7-2 and TRBJ2-2, with 9 bases that match TRBD2. The CDR3 has 15 amino acids. After removal of 7 bases from V and 3 bases from J, the junction contained 6 bases not matched to a gene. The germline gives CDR1 SGHTA, CDR2 FQGNSA.

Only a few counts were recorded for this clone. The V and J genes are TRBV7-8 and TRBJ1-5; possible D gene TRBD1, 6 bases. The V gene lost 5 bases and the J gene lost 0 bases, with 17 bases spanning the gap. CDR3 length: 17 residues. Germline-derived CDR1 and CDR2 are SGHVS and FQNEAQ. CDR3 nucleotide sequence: TGTGCCAGCAGCCCACTGGGGGGGCCCTATAGCAATCAGCCCCAGCATTTT. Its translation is CASSPLGGPYSNQPQHF.

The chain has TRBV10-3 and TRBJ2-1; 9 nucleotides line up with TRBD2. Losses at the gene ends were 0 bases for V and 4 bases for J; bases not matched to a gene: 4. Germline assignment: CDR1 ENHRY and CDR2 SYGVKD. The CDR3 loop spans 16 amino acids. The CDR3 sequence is CAISESPSGRYNEQFF. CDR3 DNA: TGTGCCATCAGTGAGTCCCCCAGCGGGAGGTACAATGAGCAGTTCTTC.

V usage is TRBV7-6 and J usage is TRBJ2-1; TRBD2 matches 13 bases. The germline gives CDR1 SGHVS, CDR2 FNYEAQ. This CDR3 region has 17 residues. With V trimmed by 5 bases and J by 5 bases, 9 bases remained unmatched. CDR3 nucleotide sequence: TGTGCCAGCAGCCCCCGTAGACTAGCGGGGGGCCACAATGAGCAGTTCTTC. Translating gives CASSPRRLAGGHNEQFF. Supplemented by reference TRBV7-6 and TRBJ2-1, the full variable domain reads GAGVSQSPRYKVTKRGQDVALRCDPISGHVSLYWYRQALGQGPEFLTYFNYEAQQDKSGLPNDRFSAERPEGSISTLTIQRTEQRDSAMYRCASSPRRLAGGHNEQFFGPGTRLTVL.

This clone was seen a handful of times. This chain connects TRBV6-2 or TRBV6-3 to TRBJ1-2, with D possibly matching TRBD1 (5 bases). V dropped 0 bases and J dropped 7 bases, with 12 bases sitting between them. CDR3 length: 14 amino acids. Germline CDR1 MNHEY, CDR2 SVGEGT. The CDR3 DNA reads TGTGCCAGCAGTTACTCAAGGGGCGGCTCTGGCTACACCTTC. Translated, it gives CASSYSRGGSGYTF.

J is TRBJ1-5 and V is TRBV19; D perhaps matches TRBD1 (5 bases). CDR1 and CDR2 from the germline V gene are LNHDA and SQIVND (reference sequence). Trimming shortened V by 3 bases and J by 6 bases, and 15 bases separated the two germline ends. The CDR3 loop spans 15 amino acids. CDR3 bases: TGTGCCAGTAGTATTGGGGGGGGAAGGGGTCAGCCCCAGCATTTT. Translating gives CASSIGGGRGQPQHF.

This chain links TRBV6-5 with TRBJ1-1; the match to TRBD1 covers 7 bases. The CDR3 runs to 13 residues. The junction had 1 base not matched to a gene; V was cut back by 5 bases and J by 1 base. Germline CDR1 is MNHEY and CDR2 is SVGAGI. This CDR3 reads CASSNRGNTEAFF. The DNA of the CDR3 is TGTGCCAGCAGTAACAGGGGGAACACTGAAGCTTTCTTT.

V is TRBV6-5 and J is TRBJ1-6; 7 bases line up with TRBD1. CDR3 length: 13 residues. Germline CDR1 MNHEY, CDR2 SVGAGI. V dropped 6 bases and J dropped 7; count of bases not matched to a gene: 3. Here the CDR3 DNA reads TGTGCCAGCAGCGACAGGGCGAATTCACCCCTCCACTTT. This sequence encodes CASSDRANSPLHF.

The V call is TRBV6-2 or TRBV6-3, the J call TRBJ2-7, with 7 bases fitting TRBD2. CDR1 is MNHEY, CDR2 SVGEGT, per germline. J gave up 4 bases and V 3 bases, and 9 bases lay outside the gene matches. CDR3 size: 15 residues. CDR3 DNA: TGTGCCAGCAGTTATGCCCTGGGACTAATGTACGAGCAGTACTTC. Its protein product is CASSYALGLMYEQYF.

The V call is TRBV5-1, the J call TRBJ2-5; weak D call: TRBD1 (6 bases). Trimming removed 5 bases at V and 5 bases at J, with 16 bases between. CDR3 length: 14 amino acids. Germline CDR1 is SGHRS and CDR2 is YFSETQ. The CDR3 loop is CASRQQGYGETQYF. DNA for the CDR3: TGCGCCAGCAGGCAACAGGGATATGGGGAGACCCAGTACTTC.

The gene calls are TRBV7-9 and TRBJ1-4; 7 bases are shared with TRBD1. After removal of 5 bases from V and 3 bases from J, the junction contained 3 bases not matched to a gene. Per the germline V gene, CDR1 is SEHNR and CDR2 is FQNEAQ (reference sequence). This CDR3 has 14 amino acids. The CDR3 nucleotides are TGTGCCAGCAGCCAGGGACAGCCTAATGAAAAACTGTTTTTT. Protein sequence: CASSQGQPNEKLFF.

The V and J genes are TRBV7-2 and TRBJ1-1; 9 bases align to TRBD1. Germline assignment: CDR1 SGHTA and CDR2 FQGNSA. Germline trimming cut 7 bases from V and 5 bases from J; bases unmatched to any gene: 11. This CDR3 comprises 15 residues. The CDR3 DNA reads TGTGCCAGCAACCAGGGACAGGGAAGAAGGACTGAAGCTTTCTTT. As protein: CASNQGQGRRTEAFF.